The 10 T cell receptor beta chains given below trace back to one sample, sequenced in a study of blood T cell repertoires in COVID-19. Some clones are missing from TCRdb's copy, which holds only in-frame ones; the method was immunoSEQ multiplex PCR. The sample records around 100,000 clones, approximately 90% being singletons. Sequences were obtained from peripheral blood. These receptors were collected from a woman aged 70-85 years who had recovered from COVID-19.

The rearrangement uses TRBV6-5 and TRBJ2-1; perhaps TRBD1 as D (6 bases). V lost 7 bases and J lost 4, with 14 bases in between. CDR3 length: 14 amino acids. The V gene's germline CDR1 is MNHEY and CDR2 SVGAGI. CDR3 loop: CASMKGHPYNEQFF. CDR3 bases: TGTGCCAGCATGAAGGGACACCCATACAATGAGCAGTTCTTC.

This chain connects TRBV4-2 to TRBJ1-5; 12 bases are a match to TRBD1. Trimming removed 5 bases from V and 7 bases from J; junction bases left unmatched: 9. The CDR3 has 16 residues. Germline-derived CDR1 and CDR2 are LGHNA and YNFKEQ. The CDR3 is CASSGGTGGLWQPQHF. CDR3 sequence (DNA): TGTGCCAGCAGCGGGGGGACAGGGGGCCTTTGGCAGCCCCAGCATTTT.

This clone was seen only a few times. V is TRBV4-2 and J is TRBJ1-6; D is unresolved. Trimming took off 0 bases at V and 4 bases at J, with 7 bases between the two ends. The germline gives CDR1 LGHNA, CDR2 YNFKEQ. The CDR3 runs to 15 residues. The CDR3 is CASSQEAGYNSPLHF. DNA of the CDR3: TGTGCCAGCAGCCAAGAGGCAGGATATAATTCACCCCTCCACTTT.

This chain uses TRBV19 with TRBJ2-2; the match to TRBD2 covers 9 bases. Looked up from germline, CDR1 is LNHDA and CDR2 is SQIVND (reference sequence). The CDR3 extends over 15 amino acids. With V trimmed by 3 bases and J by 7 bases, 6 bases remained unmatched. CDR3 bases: TGTGCCAGTAGTATGTGGGCTAGCGGGATCGGGGAGCTGTTTTTT. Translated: CASSMWASGIGELFF.

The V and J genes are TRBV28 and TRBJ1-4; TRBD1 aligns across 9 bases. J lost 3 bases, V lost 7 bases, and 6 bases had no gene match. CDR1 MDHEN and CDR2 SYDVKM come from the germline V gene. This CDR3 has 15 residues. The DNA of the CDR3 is TGTGCCAGCACGGGACAGGGTGGGCCTAATGAAAAACTGTTTTTT. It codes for CASTGQGGPNEKLFF. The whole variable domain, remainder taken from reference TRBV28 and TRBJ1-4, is DVKVTQSSRYLVKRTGEKVFLECVQDMDHENMFWYRQDPGLGLRLIYFSYDVKMKEKGDIPEGYSVSREKKERFSLILESASTNQTSMYLCASTGQGGPNEKLFFGSGTQLSVL.

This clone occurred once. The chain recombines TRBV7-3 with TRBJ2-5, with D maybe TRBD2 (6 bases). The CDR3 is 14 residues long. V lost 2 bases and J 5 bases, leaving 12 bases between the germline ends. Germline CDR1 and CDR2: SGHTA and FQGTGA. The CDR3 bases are TGTGCCAGCAGCTTAGGCGGGACTCGGGAGACCCAGTACTTC. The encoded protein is CASSLGGTRETQYF.

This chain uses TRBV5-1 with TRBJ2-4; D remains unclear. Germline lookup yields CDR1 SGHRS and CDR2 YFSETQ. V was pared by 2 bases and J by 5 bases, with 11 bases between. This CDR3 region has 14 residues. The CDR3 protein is CASSFGSSQNIQYF. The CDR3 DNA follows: TGCGCCAGCAGCTTTGGCTCGTCGCAAAACATTCAGTACTTC.

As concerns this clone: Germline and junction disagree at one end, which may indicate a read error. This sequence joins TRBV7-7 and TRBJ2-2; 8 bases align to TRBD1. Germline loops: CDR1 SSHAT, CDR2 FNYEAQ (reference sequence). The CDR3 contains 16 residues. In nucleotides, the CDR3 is TGTGCTAGCAGCCCAGCCCCTACAGGGGGCACCGGGGAGCTGTTTTTT. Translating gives CASSPAPTGGTGELFF.

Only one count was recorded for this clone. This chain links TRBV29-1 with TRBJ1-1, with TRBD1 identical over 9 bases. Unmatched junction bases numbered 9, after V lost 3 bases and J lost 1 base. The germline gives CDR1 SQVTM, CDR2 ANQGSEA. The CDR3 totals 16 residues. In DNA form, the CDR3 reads TGCAGCGTTGAGAGATACCCGGGACAGGGGAACACTGAAGCTTTCTTT. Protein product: CSVERYPGQGNTEAFF.

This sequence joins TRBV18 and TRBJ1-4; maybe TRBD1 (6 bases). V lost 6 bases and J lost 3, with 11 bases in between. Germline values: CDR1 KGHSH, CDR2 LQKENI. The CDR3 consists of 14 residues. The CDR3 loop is CASSPGAPNEKLFF. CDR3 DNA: TGTGCCAGCTCCCCAGGGGCGCCTAATGAAAAACTGTTTTTT.